The 26 T cell receptor beta chains below come from one sample, sequenced in a study of control samples from healthy donors and cancer patients. Libraries were prepared by immunoSEQ multiplex PCR; TCRdb keeps only in-frame clonotypes and omits some of them. The sample carries some 130,000 clones, approximately 95% recorded once. The source material was blood. Every receptor here comes from a man aged 25 to 40 in good health.

This chain uses TRBV7-9 with TRBJ1-1; D call uncertain. Germline V gene sequence: CDR1 SEHNR, CDR2 FQNEAQ (reference sequence). Trimming cost V 1 base and J 6 bases, with 9 bases left between them. The CDR3 extends over 13 amino acids. The CDR3 coding sequence is TGTGCCAGCAGCTTAGGGGGAAAAGCTGAAGCTTTCTTT. Protein sequence: CASSLGGKAEAFF.

The CDR3 DNA sequence: TGCGCCAGCAGTGGGGGGGATGATACGCAGTATTTT. This translates into CASSGGDDTQYF. The chain is built from TRBV10-2 and TRBJ2-3, with a possible D match to TRBD2 (6 bases). CDR1 is WSHSY, CDR2 SAAADI, per germline. V shed 4 bases and J shed 6 bases, with 8 bases lying between them. This CDR3 contains 12 residues.

The count of this clone is one. The chain joins TRBV18 to TRBJ1-5; no clear D gene. The CDR3 consists of 15 residues. The V gene lost 0 bases and the J gene lost 3 bases, with 9 bases spanning the gap. Germline values: CDR1 KGHSH, CDR2 LQKENI. The CDR3 sequence is CASSPPSQLNQPQHF. In DNA form, the CDR3 reads TGTGCCAGCTCACCACCGAGTCAACTCAATCAGCCCCAGCATTTT.

The rearrangement links TRBV25-1 to TRBJ1-3; D not certain. In germline, CDR1 is MGHDK, CDR2 SYGVNS. The CDR3 extends over 15 amino acids. V shed 0 bases and J shed 2 bases, with 8 bases lying between them. The CDR3 reads CASSEYAGPGNTIYF. The CDR3 bases are TGTGCCAGCAGTGAATACGCAGGCCCTGGAAACACCATATATTTT.

The chain links TRBV3-1 (or the pseudogene TRBV3-2) to TRBJ1-2; possible D gene TRBD1, 6 bases. The germline V gene encodes CDR1 LGHDT and CDR2 YNNKEL (reference sequence). Trimming removed 1 base at V and 4 bases at J, with 22 bases between. This CDR3 is built from 18 residues. CDR3 nucleotide sequence: TGTGCCAGCAGCCAAGTGCGCCGGGACACCATTAGGGGCTATGGCTACACCTTC. Its protein is CASSQVRRDTIRGYGYTF.

V and J are TRBV5-1 and TRBJ1-3; no reliable D call. The V end lost 0 bases, the J end lost 0 bases, and 7 bases lay between the germline ends. CDR1 is SGHRS and CDR2 is YFSETQ in the germline V gene. This CDR3 comprises 15 residues. The CDR3 reads CASSLGTVSGNTIYF. The CDR3 DNA sequence: TGCGCCAGCAGCTTGGGTACAGTCTCTGGAAACACCATATATTTT.

The J gene is TRBJ1-6, the V gene TRBV19; D might be TRBD1 (5 bases). The CDR3 loop spans 16 amino acids. Trimming shortened V by 0 bases and J by 8 bases, and 14 bases separated the two germline ends. Per germline, CDR1 LNHDA and CDR2 SQIVND (reference sequence). The CDR3 spells CASSIDHGTGDSPLHF. The CDR3 region has the DNA TGTGCCAGTAGTATAGATCACGGGACCGGAGATTCACCCCTCCACTTT.

J is TRBJ1-4 and V is TRBV2, with 10 bases aligning to TRBD1. Germline V lookup: CDR1 SNHLY, CDR2 FYNNEI. Unmatched junction bases numbered 3, after V lost 5 bases and J lost 6 bases. The CDR3 runs 14 residues. This chain's CDR3 is CASSRTGGHEKLFF. The CDR3 DNA follows: TGTGCCAGCAGTCGGACAGGGGGTCATGAAAAACTGTTTTTT.

The chain couples TRBV13 to TRBJ2-3; 7 bases line up with TRBD1. This CDR3 is built from 15 residues. In germline, CDR1 is PRHDT, CDR2 FYEKMQ (reference sequence). After removal of 5 bases from V and 2 bases from J, the junction contained 7 bases not matched to a gene. CDR3 region: CASSADRDPTDTQYF. CDR3 in DNA: TGTGCCAGCAGCGCAGACAGGGACCCCACAGATACGCAGTATTTT.

This rearrangement joins TRBV3-1 (or the pseudogene TRBV3-2) to TRBJ1-2; unclear D gene. The CDR3 covers 11 residues. The V gene's germline CDR1 is LGHDT and CDR2 YNNKEL (reference sequence). With 0 bases removed from V and 8 bases from J, the gap between germline ends came to 4 bases. The DNA of the CDR3 is TGTGCCAGCAGCCAAGATAAAGGCTACACCTTC. This sequence encodes CASSQDKGYTF.

The J gene is TRBJ1-2, the V gene TRBV27; D might be TRBD1 (5 bases). This CDR3 contains 14 residues. Germline V CDR1 and CDR2: MNHEY, SMNVEV (reference sequence). V was trimmed by 5 bases and J by 2 bases, leaving 12 bases between them. CDR3 sequence: CASSGGGANYGYTF. The CDR3 nucleotides read TGTGCCAGCAGTGGCGGGGGTGCCAACTATGGCTACACCTTC.

For this clone: At one of its ends the junction is not consistent with the germline gene, which may arise from a read error. The chain employs TRBV10-3 and TRBJ2-3; TRBD2 aligns across 9 bases. The CDR3 consists of 14 residues. Germline V gene data show CDR1 as ENHRY and CDR2 as SYGVKD. The CDR3 DNA sequence: TGTGCCACCAGTAGCGGGGGAAGCACAGATACGCAGTATTTT. It translates to CATSSGGSTDTQYF.

The V call is TRBV2, the J call TRBJ2-7; possibly TRBD1 for D (6 bases). The ends were cut back, 4 bases at V and 3 bases at J, with 16 bases in the middle. Germline values: CDR1 SNHLY, CDR2 FYNNEI. This CDR3 is built from 15 residues. CDR3 bases: TGTGCCAGCAGTGGAGGTAGACAGGCCATCTACGAGCAGTACTTC. Protein sequence: CASSGGRQAIYEQYF. The full variable domain, in which reference TRBV2 and TRBJ2-7 provide the parts outside the CDR3, is EPEVTQTPSHQVTQMGQEVILRCVPISNHLYFYWYRQILGQKVEFLVSFYNNEISEKSEIFDDQFSVERPDGSNFTLKIRSTKLEDSAMYFCASSGGRQAIYEQYFGPGTRLTVT.

The rearrangement uses TRBV30 and TRBJ2-3; D uncertain. Trimming shortened V by 1 base and J by 2 bases, and 4 bases separated the two germline ends. The CDR3 extends over 12 amino acids. Germline V lookup: CDR1 GTSNPN, CDR2 SVGIG (reference sequence). The CDR3 here is CAWSDDTDTQYF. The CDR3 DNA sequence: TGTGCCTGGAGTGACGACACAGATACGCAGTATTTT.

The chain couples TRBV2 to TRBJ2-5; 8 nucleotides match TRBD2. V dropped 7 bases and J dropped 1; count of bases not matched to a gene: 8. The V gene's germline CDR1 is SNHLY and CDR2 FYNNEI. CDR3 length: 15 residues. The CDR3 nucleotides are TGTGCCAGCACGAGCGGCGGGGGGCCCCAAGAGACCCAGTACTTC. It encodes CASTSGGGPQETQYF.

A remark on this clone: The junction shows a germline mismatch at one end, possibly a read error. This chain links TRBV7-7 with TRBJ2-2; TRBD1 agrees at 11 bases. Germline CDR1 is SSHAT and CDR2 is FNYEAQ (reference sequence). This CDR3 region has 16 residues. CDR3 bases: TGTGCTAGCAGCCCCGCGGACAGGGGGCGGTCCGGGGAGCTGTTTTTT. Translating gives CASSPADRGRSGELFF.

The rearrangement joins TRBV7-2 to TRBJ2-7; TRBD2 agrees at 8 bases. V trimming: 4 bases; J trimming: 4 bases; junction bases outside the gene matches: 3. This CDR3 is 13 amino acids long. The germline CDR1 and CDR2 sequences are SGHTA and FQGNSA. This CDR3 reads CASSSGLGYEQYF. As DNA, the CDR3 is TGTGCCAGCAGCTCGGGACTAGGGTACGAGCAGTACTTC.

This clone has a single count. The chain links TRBV7-9 to TRBJ1-5; TRBD1 is a possible D gene (6 bases). V was pared by 1 base and J by 7 bases, with 11 bases between. The germline CDR1 and CDR2 sequences are SEHNR and FQNEAQ (reference sequence). The CDR3 contains 14 residues. CDR3 sequence (DNA): TGTGCCAGCAGCTTAGACAGGGATGGGCAGCCCCAGCATTTT. It is translated as CASSLDRDGQPQHF. The entire variable domain, with the rest obtained from reference TRBV7-9 and TRBJ1-5, is as follows: DTGVSQNPRHKITKRGQNVTFRCDPISEHNRLYWYRQTLGQGPEFLTYFQNEAQLEKSRLLSDRFSAERPKGSFSTLEIQRTEQGDSAMYLCASSLDRDGQPQHFGDGTRLSIL.

V gene TRBV3-1 (or the pseudogene TRBV3-2) combines with J gene TRBJ2-3; weak D call: TRBD2 (5 bases). This CDR3 contains 14 residues. CDR1 is LGHDT, CDR2 YNNKEL, per germline (reference sequence). Trimming removed 2 bases at V and 1 base at J, with 7 bases between. The CDR3 protein is CASSQTEGTDTQYF. Written as DNA, the CDR3 is TGTGCCAGCAGCCAAACGGAGGGCACAGATACGCAGTATTTT.

The rearrangement uses TRBV30 and TRBJ1-5, with D maybe TRBD1 (6 bases). CDR3 length: 16 amino acids. Germline assignment: CDR1 GTSNPN and CDR2 SVGIG (reference sequence). Trimming removed 5 bases at V and 2 bases at J, with 19 bases between. The DNA for the CDR3 is TGTGCCTGGGATAGAAGGGGGTTACTGGGCAATCAGCCCCAGCATTTT. The encoded protein is CAWDRRGLLGNQPQHF.

The chain carries TRBV19 and TRBJ2-3; weak D call: TRBD2 (7 bases). This CDR3 has 14 residues. CDR1 and CDR2 (germline): LNHDA, SQIVND (reference sequence). V was shortened by 3 bases and J by 8 bases, with 15 bases between the two germline ends. CDR3 sequence: CASSIGGGAVTQYF. CDR3 sequence (DNA): TGTGCCAGTAGTATTGGCGGGGGCGCAGTTACGCAGTATTTT.

The chain uses TRBV12-5 and TRBJ2-3; TRBD2 might be the D (6 bases). CDR3 length: 16 amino acids. The V end was cut by 5 bases, the J end by 0 bases, with 15 bases between. Germline V gene data show CDR1 as LGHNT and CDR2 as FRNRAP. CDR3 coding DNA: TGTGCTAGTGGTCCCCCGGGAGTTAGTAGCACAGATACGCAGTATTTT. Protein product: CASGPPGVSSTDTQYF.

The chain uses TRBV6-5 and TRBJ2-3; TRBD2 matches at 10 bases. CDR3 length: 13 residues. CDR1 and CDR2 from the germline V gene are MNHEY and SVGAGI. After removal of 7 bases from V and 6 bases from J, the junction contained 4 bases not matched to a gene. CDR3 sequence reads: CASKRGGRDTQYF. Here the CDR3 DNA reads TGTGCCAGCAAGCGGGGGGGCCGGGATACGCAGTATTTT.

J is TRBJ1-2 and V is TRBV29-1, with 9 bases lining up with TRBD1. Germline V lookup: CDR1 SQVTM, CDR2 ANQGSEA. The CDR3 is made up of 13 amino acids. The J segment lost 7 bases and the V segment lost 6 bases, leaving 9 bases of the junction unmatched. Here the CDR3 reads CSVGQGQGGGYTF. The CDR3 DNA sequence: TGCAGCGTGGGACAGGGCCAAGGGGGTGGCTACACCTTC.

On this clone: This CDR3 is also generated by other DNA sequences in the sample. The chain couples TRBV19 to TRBJ1-5, with 8 bases lining up with TRBD1. V lost 6 bases, J lost 2 bases, and 0 bases stayed unmatched. CDR1 LNHDA and CDR2 SQIVND come from the germline V gene (reference sequence). The CDR3 has 13 residues. The CDR3: CASRDRGNQPQHF. CDR3 sequence (DNA): TGTGCCAGTAGGGACAGGGGCAATCAGCCCCAGCATTTT.

The genes are TRBV7-2 and TRBJ1-2, with unresolved D. The ends were cut back, 5 bases at V and 3 bases at J, with 7 bases in the middle. From germline, CDR1 is SGHTA and CDR2 FQGNSA. The CDR3 consists of 12 residues. The CDR3 nucleotides read TGTGCCAGCAGCATGAATCACTATGGCTACACCTTC. Translation gives CASSMNHYGYTF.